One and the same sample provided the 11 T cell receptor beta chains below, sequenced in a study of cytomegalovirus exposure and HLA in healthy donors. The study ran its PCR with 60 Vbeta and 13 Jbeta primers. The table came from immunoSEQ multiplex PCR; TCRdb's copy has only in-frame clones and leaves some out. This table holds around 180,000 clones, about three quarters found once. The sequencing input was PBMCs. These receptors were taken from a woman aged 40 to 49 in good health and CMV-seronegative.

This chain connects TRBV2 to TRBJ2-1; D is ambiguous. Germline CDR1 reads SNHLY; CDR2 reads FYNNEI. V lost 7 bases to trimming and J lost 7 bases, with 14 bases between them. The CDR3 totals 13 residues. CDR3 coding DNA: TGTGCCAGCACCTTAGACTTACCAAATGAGCAGTTCTTC. Protein product: CASTLDLPNEQFF.

The V call is TRBV15, the J call TRBJ2-5; no definite D call. Germline assignment: CDR1 LNHNV and CDR2 YYDKDF (reference sequence). Trimming removed 0 bases from V and 1 base from J, with 9 bases in between. The length of the CDR3 is 15 residues. The CDR3 region has the DNA TGTGCCACCAGCAGAGATAGTATTATCCAAGAGACCCAGTACTTC. It specifies CATSRDSIIQETQYF.

The chain links TRBV10-3 to TRBJ2-1; 13 bases are a match to TRBD2. Germline lookup yields CDR1 ENHRY and CDR2 SYGVKD. The V segment lost 10 bases and the J segment 8 bases; nucleotides outside the gene matches: 5. This CDR3 region has 13 residues. CDR3 sequence reads: CATRTSGSDEQFF. The CDR3 DNA follows: TGTGCCACCCGGACTAGCGGGAGCGATGAGCAGTTCTTC.

J is TRBJ2-1 and V is TRBV2; D is undetermined. The CDR3 covers 12 residues. Germline V gene lookup returns CDR1 SNHLY and CDR2 FYNNEI. Deletions cut 2 bases from V and 6 bases from J, with 5 bases between. The DNA for the CDR3 is TGTGCCAGCAGTGAATCAGGCAATGAGCAGTTCTTC. It yields the protein CASSESGNEQFF.

Note on this clone: The junction and the germline gene differ at one end; a read error may be behind it. The chain couples TRBV7-9 to TRBJ1-3, with D uncertain. Germline assignment: CDR1 SEHNR and CDR2 FQNEAQ (reference sequence). This CDR3 region has 14 residues. The chain's CDR3 is CSSSGSPSGNTIYF. The CDR3 nucleotides are TGTTCCAGCAGCGGTAGTCCGTCTGGAAACACCATATATTTT. The full variable domain, completed using reference TRBV7-9 and TRBJ1-3, is DTGVSQNPRHKITKRGQNVTFRCDPISEHNRLYWYRQTLGQGPEFLTYFQNEAQLEKSRLLSDRFSAERPKGSFSTLEIQRTEQGDSAMYLCSSSGSPSGNTIYFGEGSWLTVV.

This clone was detected only once. The rearrangement links TRBV5-1 to TRBJ2-1; 7 nucleotides match TRBD1. Germline V gene data show CDR1 as SGHRS and CDR2 as YFSETQ. This CDR3 region has 16 residues. The V segment lost 4 bases and the J segment 7 bases; nucleotides outside the gene matches: 14. The CDR3, as DNA: TGCGCCAGCAGCCCCGTGCTATGGACAGGTGGAAATGAGCAGTTCTTC. It encodes CASSPVLWTGGNEQFF.

The chain links TRBV7-3 to TRBJ1-3; D is unresolved. Germline V gene sequence: CDR1 SGHTA, CDR2 FQGTGA. CDR3 length: 16 residues. The germline V and J ends were trimmed by 5 bases and 0 bases, with 14 bases remaining between them. The CDR3 coding sequence is TGTGCCAGCAGCGCACGGTCGTCCCCCTCTGGAAACACCATATATTTT. Amino acids: CASSARSSPSGNTIYF.

The J gene is TRBJ2-1, the V gene TRBV7-2; 7 positions match TRBD2. The CDR3 extends over 14 amino acids. V dropped 7 bases and J dropped 7; count of bases not matched to a gene: 10. Looked up from germline, CDR1 is SGHTA and CDR2 is FQGNSA. DNA of the CDR3: TGTGCCAGCAAACCGGGAGGTGAAGGTAATGAGCAGTTCTTC. This encodes CASKPGGEGNEQFF. The full variable domain, its missing parts supplied by reference TRBV7-2 and TRBJ2-1, is GAGVSQSPSNKVTEKGKDVELRCDPISGHTALYWYRQSLGQGLEFLIYFQGNSAPDKSGLPSDRFSAERTGGSVSTLTIQRTQQEDSAVYLCASKPGGEGNEQFFGPGTRLTVL.

The chain recombines TRBV4-2 with TRBJ1-2; unclear D gene. The CDR3 extends over 16 amino acids. V was shortened by 1 base and J by 5 bases, with 17 bases between the two germline ends. Germline V gene sequence: CDR1 LGHNA, CDR2 YNFKEQ. In DNA form, the CDR3 reads TGTGCCAGCAGCCAAGTAGCGGATGGCCAAGGATATGGCTACACCTTC. It is translated as CASSQVADGQGYGYTF.

J is TRBJ2-5 and V is TRBV10-3; 7 bases line up with TRBD1. Per the germline V gene, CDR1 is ENHRY and CDR2 is SYGVKD. Trimming cost V 2 bases and J 4 bases; bases outside gene matches: 1. The length of the CDR3 is 13 residues. CDR3 in amino acids: CAISERGRETQYF. The CDR3 DNA reads as TGTGCCATCAGTGAGAGGGGGCGAGAGACCCAGTACTTC.

The CDR3 coding sequence is TGTGCCAGCAGCTTGGTACAGCAAGAGACCCAGTACTTC. Encoded protein: CASSLVQQETQYF. V gene TRBV5-6 combines with J gene TRBJ2-5; no clear D. Germline CDR1 and CDR2: SGHDT and YYEEEE. The V end lost 0 bases, the J end lost 2 bases, and 5 bases lay between the germline ends. This CDR3 contains 13 residues.